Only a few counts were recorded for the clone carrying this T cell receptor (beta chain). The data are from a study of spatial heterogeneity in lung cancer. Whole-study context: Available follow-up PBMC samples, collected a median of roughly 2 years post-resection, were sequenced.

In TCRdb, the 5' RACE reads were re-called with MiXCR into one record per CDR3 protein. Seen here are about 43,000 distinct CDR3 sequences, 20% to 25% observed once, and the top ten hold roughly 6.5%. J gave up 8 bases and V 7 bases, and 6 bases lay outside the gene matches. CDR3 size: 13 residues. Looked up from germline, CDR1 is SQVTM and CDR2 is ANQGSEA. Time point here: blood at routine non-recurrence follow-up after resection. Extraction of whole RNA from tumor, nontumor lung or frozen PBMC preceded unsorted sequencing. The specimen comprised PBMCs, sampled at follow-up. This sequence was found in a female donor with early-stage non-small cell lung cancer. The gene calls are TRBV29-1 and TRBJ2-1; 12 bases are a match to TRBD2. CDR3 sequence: CSAGLAGFDEQFF. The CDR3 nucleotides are TGCAGCGCCGGACTAGCGGGATTTGATGAGCAGTTCTTC.